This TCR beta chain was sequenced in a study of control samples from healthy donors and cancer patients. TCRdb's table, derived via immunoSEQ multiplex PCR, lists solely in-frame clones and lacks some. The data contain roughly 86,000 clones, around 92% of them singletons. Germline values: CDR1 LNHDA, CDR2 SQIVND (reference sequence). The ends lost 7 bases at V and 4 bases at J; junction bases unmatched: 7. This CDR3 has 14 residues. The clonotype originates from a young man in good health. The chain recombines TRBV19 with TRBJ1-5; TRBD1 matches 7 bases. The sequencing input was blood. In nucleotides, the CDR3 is TGTGCCAGTAACGGCCGGGACAGAAATCAGCCCCAGCATTTT. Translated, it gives CASNGRDRNQPQHF.